This T cell receptor (beta chain) originates from a study of cytomegalovirus exposure and HLA in healthy donors. Study-wide results and limits: Later analysis found that TCR beta chains associated with HLA were more clonally expanded than other, equally common chains. Later work associated around 18,000 TCR beta sequences with HLA alleles at 0.05 false discovery rate.

In the PCR, 60 Vbeta and 13 Jbeta primers were used. Authors' data handling: The count from a later analysis was roughly 80 million unique TCR beta chains, 9.5 million to 11 million of them shared. The table came from immunoSEQ multiplex PCR; TCRdb's copy has only in-frame clones and leaves some out. Clone size and the V and J calls come from that table; the DNA yielded D and trimming. The sample has about 69,000 clones; roughly 68% are singletons. Germline CDR1 SNHLY, CDR2 FYNNEI. The CDR3 sequence is 14 residues long. V gave up 7 bases and J gave up 8 bases; unmatched junction bases: 11. Of note for this clone: The antigen remains unidentified.

The V call is TRBV2, the J call TRBJ2-4, with TRBD2 identical over 7 bases. What was sequenced was PBMCs. This TCR came from a woman aged 60-70 years in good health and CMV-seropositive. Here the CDR3 DNA reads TGTGCCAGCATTCCTAGGGGACTATCGGACATTCAGTACTTC. This translates into CASIPRGLSDIQYF.